This T cell receptor beta chain was sequenced in a study of T-cell reconstitution after alpha-beta-depleted transplantation in children. This clonotype was detected ten times or more. Its antigen is currently unknown. The CDR3 has 16 amino acids. Germline V gives CDR1 MDHEN, CDR2 SYDVKM. V was clipped by 1 base and J by 6 bases, with 18 bases between them. Study-level results: Some patients showed high day-60 TCRbeta diversity, which derived from surviving recipient T cells and thymic progenitors. Alpha-beta T cells present about two months after transplant were reported to originate from several hundred expanded graft clones.

Construction of the TCRbeta library involved unique molecular identifiers. TCRdb redid the calling of the PCR reads with MiXCR, one entry per CDR3 protein. The table shows fewer than 700,000 distinct CDR3 sequences, with roughly 13% occurring only once. The chain combines TRBV28 with TRBJ1-2; no clear D. The sequence came from a male patient younger than 18 who had a stem cell transplant for acute myeloid leukemia, so the T cells may come from the graft donor. The sequencing used PBMCs, mostly from graft donor cells, collected 360 days after TCRalphabeta/CD19-depleted stem cell transplant. Here the CDR3 DNA reads TGTGCCAGCAGTTTATCTTTCGCCGAATTGAGGGATGGCTACACCTTC. Translated, it gives CASSLSFAELRDGYTF.